In this sample, the clone carrying this T cell receptor (beta chain) turned up many times. The antigen remains unidentified. These data belong to a study of blood T cells in healthy people across ages. Findings and caveats of the study: While age rose, TCR beta diversity per million T cells dropped in a roughly linear way.

The germline V gene encodes CDR1 SGHVS and CDR2 FQNEAQ. V was trimmed by 5 bases and J by 0 bases, leaving 16 bases between them. CDR3 length: 16 amino acids. Drawing of peripheral blood yielded about 10 milliliters from each donor. Sample-barcoded 5' priming and a J-beta primer mix drove a second PCR of about 7 to 11 cycles. In TCRdb, the 5' RACE reads were re-called with MiXCR into one record per CDR3 protein. The sample consists of about a million distinct CDR3 sequences, 51% of them appearing once. This chain links TRBV7-8 with TRBJ1-2; a possible D gene is TRBD1 (5 bases). The clonotype was recovered from an older woman in good health. Input material: blood. The CDR3 loop is CASSTRIGAANYGYTF. CDR3 DNA: TGTGCCAGCAGCACCCGGATCGGGGCGGCTAACTATGGCTACACCTTC.